The entry below describes one TCR beta chain. Germline trimming cut 5 bases from V and 0 bases from J; bases unmatched to any gene: 3. Per the germline V gene, CDR1 is MNHEY and CDR2 is SMNVEV (reference sequence). The CDR3 spans 15 residues. The entry originates in a study of blood T cells in healthy people across ages. The second PCR ran roughly 6 to 11 cycles with a sample-barcoded 5' primer and J-beta primers. The yield of each sample was at least 3 million CDR3-containing paired-end reads. From the 5' RACE reads, TCRdb called clonotypes with MiXCR, one entry per CDR3 protein. Seen here are more than 800,000 distinct CDR3 sequences, 40% to 45% observed once, and the top ten hold 15% to 20%. The study recruited healthy Caucasian donors from Russia who were aged about 6 to 90. The draw of peripheral blood yielded ten milliliters from each donor. A minimum of 5 micrograms of total RNA was extracted per sample.

The rearrangement joins TRBV27 to TRBJ2-2; 7 positions match TRBD2. The TCR comes from an older woman in good health. The sequencing sample was made of blood. CDR3 sequence reads: CASSRLAPNTGELFF. CDR3 coding DNA: TGTGCCAGCAGTCGACTAGCCCCGAACACCGGGGAGCTGTTTTTT.